The source of this TCR beta chain is a study of T cell responses to AZD1222 COVID-19 vaccine. Sequencing was performed with immunoSEQ multiplex PCR; in TCRdb, only in-frame clones are kept and a portion is missing. The sample holds roughly 100,000 clones, about 88% seen once. Comment on this clone: Antigen: not known.

Study findings and constraints: Repertoires were obtained only post-peak T cell response.

Sequencing was performed on peripheral blood, taken on day 0 of AZD1222 vaccination. This clonotype was sampled from an adult in good health.

In DNA form, the CDR3 reads TGTGCCAGCAGTTTGAACTCTGGAAACACCATATATTTT. This encodes CASSLNSGNTIYF. The chain links TRBV27 to TRBJ1-3; no definite D call. The germline V gene encodes CDR1 MNHEY and CDR2 SMNVEV (reference sequence). The CDR3 consists of 13 residues. V lost 3 bases and J lost 0, with 3 bases in between.